This T cell receptor (beta chain) was captured by sequencing in a study of blood T cell repertoires in COVID-19. Overall study context: There were acute and convalescent COVID-19 samples, and they came from the United States, Italy and Spain. PBMCs, B-cell-depleted T cells, or T cells provided the cDNA or gDNA that made up the material.

In the source study's methods: From reference gene primer amplification, estimates of nucleated cell counts were derived. The protocol was immunoSEQ multiplex PCR, while the TCRdb copy is restricted to in-frame clones and leaves out a portion. That table is the source of V, J and clone size, and D and trimming were worked out from the DNA. The sample shows about 250,000 clones, approximately 90% of them seen only once. The sample consisted of peripheral blood. This receptor was obtained from a man younger than 30 with active or convalescent COVID-19.

In DNA, the CDR3 is TGTGCCAGCAGTTTATTAGGAGGGAAAGCAGGAAACACCATATATTTT. Residues: CASSLLGGKAGNTIYF. The chain employs TRBV28 and TRBJ1-3; D is undetermined. Trimming stripped 1 base from V and 4 bases from J, with 14 bases between. CDR1 is MDHEN and CDR2 is SYDVKM in the germline V gene. This CDR3 contains 16 residues.